This paragraph reports one TCR beta chain. The data were taken from a study of shared clonotypes between healthy human individuals. The method was immunoSEQ multiplex PCR; TCRdb's version includes in-frame clones alone and lacks a portion of them. Among about 690,000 clones listed, about 92% were seen once. The J segment lost 0 bases and the V segment lost 0 bases, leaving 9 bases of the junction unmatched. This CDR3 region has 18 residues. CDR1 is SNHLY, CDR2 FYNNEI, per germline. What was sequenced was memory CD8+ T cells from PBMCs. The sample's subset: CD45RO+ cells pooled with CCR7-negative TemRA cells. This sequence originates from a man aged 18 to 35 in good health. Some clones in this sample may be carry-over from other donors' samples. The chain carries TRBV2 and TRBJ1-1; 8 bases are shared with TRBD1. The chain's CDR3 is CASSEAHSDRGMNTEAFF. The CDR3 DNA follows: TGTGCCAGCAGTGAAGCGCATAGTGACAGGGGAATGAACACTGAAGCTTTCTTT.